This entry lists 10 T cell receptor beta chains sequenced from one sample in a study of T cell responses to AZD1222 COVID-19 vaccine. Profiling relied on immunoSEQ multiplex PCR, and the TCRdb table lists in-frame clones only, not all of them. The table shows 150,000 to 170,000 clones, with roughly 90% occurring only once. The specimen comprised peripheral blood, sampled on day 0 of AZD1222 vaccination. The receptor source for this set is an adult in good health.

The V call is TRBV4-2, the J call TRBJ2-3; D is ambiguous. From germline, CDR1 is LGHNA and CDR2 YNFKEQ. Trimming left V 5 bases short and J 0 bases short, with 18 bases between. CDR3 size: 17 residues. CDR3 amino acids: CASSYSGTRMSTDTQYF. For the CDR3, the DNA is TGTGCCAGCAGCTATAGTGGTACGCGGATGAGCACAGATACGCAGTATTTT.

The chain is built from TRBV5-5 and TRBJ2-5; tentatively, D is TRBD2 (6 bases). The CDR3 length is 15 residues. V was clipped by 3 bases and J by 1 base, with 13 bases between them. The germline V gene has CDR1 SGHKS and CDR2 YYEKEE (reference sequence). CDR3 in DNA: TGTGCCAGCAGCTGGGGTGGGGGGATCCAAGAGACCCAGTACTTC. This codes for CASSWGGGIQETQYF.

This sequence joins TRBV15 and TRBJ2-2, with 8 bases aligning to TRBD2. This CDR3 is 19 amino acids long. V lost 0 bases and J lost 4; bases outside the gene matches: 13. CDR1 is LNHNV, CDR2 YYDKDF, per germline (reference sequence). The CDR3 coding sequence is TGTGCCACCAGCAGAGAGGATCTAGCGGGTCCTTTTGGCACCGGGGAGCTGTTTTTT. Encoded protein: CATSREDLAGPFGTGELFF.

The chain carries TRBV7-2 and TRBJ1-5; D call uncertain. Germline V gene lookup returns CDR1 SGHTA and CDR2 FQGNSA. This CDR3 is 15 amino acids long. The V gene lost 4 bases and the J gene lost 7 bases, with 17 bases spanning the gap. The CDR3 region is CASSSSGVAGQPQHF. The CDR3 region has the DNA TGTGCCAGCAGCTCGAGTGGGGTTGCCGGACAGCCCCAGCATTTT.

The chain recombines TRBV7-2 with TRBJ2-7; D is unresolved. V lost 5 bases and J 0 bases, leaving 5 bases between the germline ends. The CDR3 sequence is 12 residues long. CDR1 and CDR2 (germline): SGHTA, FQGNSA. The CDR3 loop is CASSVSSYEQYF. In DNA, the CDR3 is TGTGCCAGCAGCGTGAGCTCCTACGAGCAGTACTTC.

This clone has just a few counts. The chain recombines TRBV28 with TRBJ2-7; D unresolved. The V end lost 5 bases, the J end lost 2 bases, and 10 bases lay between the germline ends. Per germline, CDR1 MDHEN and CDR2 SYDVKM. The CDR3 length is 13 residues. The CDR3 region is CASSLGPTYEQYF. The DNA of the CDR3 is TGTGCCAGCAGTCTCGGACCTACCTACGAGCAGTACTTC. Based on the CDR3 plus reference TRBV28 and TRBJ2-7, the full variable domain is DVKVTQSSRYLVKRTGEKVFLECVQDMDHENMFWYRQDPGLGLRLIYFSYDVKMKEKGDIPEGYSVSREKKERFSLILESASTNQTSMYLCASSLGPTYEQYFGPGTRLTVT.

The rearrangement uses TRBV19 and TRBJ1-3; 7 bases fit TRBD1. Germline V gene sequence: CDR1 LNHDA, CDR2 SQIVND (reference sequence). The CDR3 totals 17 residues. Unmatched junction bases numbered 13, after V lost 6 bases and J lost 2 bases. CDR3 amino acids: CASSSSQGRGAGNTIYF. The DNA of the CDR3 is TGTGCCAGTAGCTCATCGCAGGGCAGGGGGGCTGGAAACACCATATATTTT. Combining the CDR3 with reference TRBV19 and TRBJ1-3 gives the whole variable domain DGGITQSPKYLFRKEGQNVTLSCEQNLNHDAMYWYRQDPGQGLRLIYYSQIVNDFQKGDIAEGYSVSREKKESFPLTVTSAQKNPTAFYLCASSSSQGRGAGNTIYFGEGSWLTVV.

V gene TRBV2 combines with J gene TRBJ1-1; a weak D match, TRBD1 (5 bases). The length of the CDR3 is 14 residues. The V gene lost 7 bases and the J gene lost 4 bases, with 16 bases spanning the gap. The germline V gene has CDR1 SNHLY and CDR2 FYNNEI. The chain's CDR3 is CASNKQVEGTEAFF. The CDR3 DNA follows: TGTGCCAGCAACAAACAGGTGGAAGGCACTGAAGCTTTCTTT.

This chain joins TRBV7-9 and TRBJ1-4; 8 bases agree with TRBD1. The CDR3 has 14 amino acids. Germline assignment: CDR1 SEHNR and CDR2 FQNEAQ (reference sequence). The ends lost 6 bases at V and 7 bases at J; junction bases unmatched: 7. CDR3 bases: TGTGCCAGCAGGCCAGGGGGCATCGGTGAAAAACTGTTTTTT. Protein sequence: CASRPGGIGEKLFF.

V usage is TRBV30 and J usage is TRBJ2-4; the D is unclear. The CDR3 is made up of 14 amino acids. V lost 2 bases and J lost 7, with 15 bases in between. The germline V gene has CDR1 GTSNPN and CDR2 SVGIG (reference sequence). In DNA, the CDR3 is TGTGCCTGGAGTTTGCTATCGGGCCCGAACATTCAGTACTTC. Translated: CAWSLLSGPNIQYF.